This is a list of T cell receptor beta chains from one sample in a study of post-analysis software for immune sequencing data. TCRdb processed the PCR reads anew with MiXCR; each CDR3 protein has one entry. Among fewer than 550,000 distinct CDR3 sequences listed, 34% were seen once. Sequenced: blood. Receptors were obtained from a girl between 2 and 17 years old with multiple sclerosis. The conserved cysteine and the conserved F or W are not part of the CDR3 here. A D gene is named only where the DNA matches it firmly.

j_call	d_call	v_call	cdr3_aa
TRBJ1-1	.	TRBV29-1	SVATAGNTEAF
TRBJ1-4	.	TRBV28	ASRDSGYNEKLF
TRBJ1-5	TRBD1	TRBV6-1	ASSRGQGAKGGNQPQH
TRBJ2-4	.	TRBV20-1	SASGGLGLAKNIQY
TRBJ2-1	TRBD2	TRBV12-3/TRBV12-4	ASSPGVAGGRIHNEQF
TRBJ2-1	.	TRBV7-9	ASSLAHWKIHEQF
TRBJ2-1	TRBD2	TRBV6-1	ASSPPERGPF
TRBJ1-2	.	TRBV5-1	ASSVQGSNYGYT
TRBJ1-2	.	TRBV2	ASREEGRNYGYT
TRBJ2-1	TRBD2	TRBV12-3/TRBV12-4	ASSSNSGGASEQF
TRBJ2-3	.	TRBV24-1	ATSDSGPLGDTQY